This T cell receptor beta chain is drawn from a study of beta chain features in type 1 diabetes. Study conclusions and caveats: In cDNA sequencing, cells with high TCR expression could be over-represented. A greater similarity of naive, central memory and Treg TCRB repertoires was seen among patients than among healthy donors. When Type 1 diabetes patients were examined, their TCRB CDR3s proved moderately but significantly shorter in all four CD4+ subsets.

The CDR3 covers 16 residues. CDR1 SGHTA and CDR2 FQGTGA come from the germline V gene. Trimming removed 3 bases from V and 6 bases from J, with 18 bases in between. A few counts support this clone. Its cognate antigen is unknown. The whole isolated RNA underwent reverse transcription, so sequencing captured expressed TCRB transcripts. TCRdb's table, derived via immunoSEQ multiplex PCR, lists solely in-frame clones and lacks some. This table has roughly 700,000 clones, about an eighth appearing once. V is TRBV7-3 and J is TRBJ2-1; tentatively, D is TRBD1 or TRBD2 (5 bases each). The source of this sequence is a man aged 18 to 30 with type 1 diabetes. Sequencing was done on a sample of naive CD4+ T cells from blood. CDR3 DNA: TGTGCCAGCAGCTTCGAGAGGGGAGCTGTCCTCAATGAGCAGTTCTTC. As protein: CASSFERGAVLNEQFF.